This passage covers 3 T cell receptor beta chains from one sample sequenced in a study of graft-versus-host responses after intestinal transplantation. Their target antigens are unknown. Profiled with immunoSEQ multiplex PCR; TCRdb holds only in-frame clones, not every one. Here the sample spans fewer than 95,000 clones, 90% to 95% being singletons. The specimen comprised unstimulated CD8+ T cells sorted from spleen or lymph node cells, sampled before intestinal transplant. The source of these receptors is a human donor who received an intestinal transplant.

The rearrangement uses TRBV4-2 and TRBJ2-7, with 9 bases that match TRBD2. The CDR3 covers 18 residues. V lost 0 bases, J lost 12 bases, and 21 bases stayed unmatched. The germline CDR1 and CDR2 sequences are LGHNA and YNFKEQ. In nucleotides, the CDR3 is TGTGCCAGCAGCCAAGATCTTTTGGCTAGCGGGAACCAGAACCAATTGTACTTC. This sequence encodes CASSQDLLASGNQNQLYF.

The chain employs TRBV13 and TRBJ1-2; D possibly corresponds to TRBD1 (5 bases). Germline CDR1 and CDR2: PRHDT and FYEKMQ (reference sequence). The V end lost 0 bases, the J end lost 5 bases, and 13 bases lay between the germline ends. This CDR3 is 15 amino acids long. The CDR3 bases are TGTGCCAGCAGCTTAGGGGTGGGGCGTTCGTATGGCTACACCTTC. As protein: CASSLGVGRSYGYTF.

The chain recombines TRBV25-1 with TRBJ1-4; no clear D gene. The CDR3 contains 15 residues. The V gene's germline CDR1 is MGHDK and CDR2 SYGVNS. Trimming took 0 bases from V and 3 from J, leaving 8 bases between them. CDR3 in amino acids: CASSEYSGANEKLFF. The CDR3 DNA follows: TGTGCCAGCAGTGAATATTCCGGGGCTAATGAAAAACTGTTTTTT.